These 26 T cell receptor beta chains originate from one sample sequenced in a study of T cell repertoires in cytomegalovirus infection. Each CDR3 protein is one row after TCRdb ran MiXCR on the reads. The sample carries hundreds of thousands of distinct CDR3 sequences, roughly 33% recorded once. Their recognized antigens are unknown. The sample was cultured CD8+ T cells from PBMCs, taken from culture after CMV antigen stimulation. These receptors all come from a human donor in good health (CMV status not recorded). Some clones in this sample may be carry-over from other donors' samples.

This clonotype was detected many times. The rearrangement links TRBV7-2 to TRBJ2-5, with 8 bases identical to TRBD2. The V and J ends lost 5 bases and 4 bases, in that order; junction bases with no gene match: 9. The CDR3 sequence is 15 residues long. Germline CDR1 reads SGHTA; CDR2 reads FQGNSA. The CDR3 is CASSQISGGGETQYF. CDR3 nucleotide sequence: TGTGCCAGCAGCCAAATATCGGGAGGGGGAGAGACCCAGTACTTC.

This clonotype was recorded a few times. V is TRBV7-9 and J is TRBJ2-7, with 9 bases matching TRBD1. The CDR3 sequence is 15 residues long. Trimming cost V 0 bases and J 5 bases; bases outside gene matches: 5. CDR1 SEHNR and CDR2 FQNEAQ come from the germline V gene (reference sequence). CDR3 DNA: TGTGCCAGCAGCTTAGCGCCGGGACAGGGCAACGAGCAGTACTTC. It codes for CASSLAPGQGNEQYF.

Many counts were recorded for this clonotype. The rearrangement joins TRBV7-6 to TRBJ2-1, with TRBD2 matching over 7 bases. This CDR3 is built from 15 residues. Losses at the gene ends were 1 base for V and 6 bases for J; bases not matched to a gene: 6. Germline V gene data show CDR1 as SGHVS and CDR2 as FNYEAQ. The CDR3 region is CASSLGLAYSNEQFF. As DNA, the CDR3 is TGTGCCAGCAGCTTAGGACTAGCCTATAGCAATGAGCAGTTCTTC. The variable domain in full, completed from reference TRBV7-6 and TRBJ2-1, reads GAGVSQSPRYKVTKRGQDVALRCDPISGHVSLYWYRQALGQGPEFLTYFNYEAQQDKSGLPNDRFSAERPEGSISTLTIQRTEQRDSAMYRCASSLGLAYSNEQFFGPGTRLTVL.

The rearrangement joins TRBV9 to TRBJ2-1; TRBD2 aligns across 9 bases. CDR3 length equals 16 residues. In germline, CDR1 is SGDLS, CDR2 YYNGEE. V lost 2 bases, J lost 4 bases, and 7 bases stayed unmatched. The CDR3 here is CASSVRAGGPYNEQFF. The DNA for the CDR3 is TGTGCCAGCAGCGTTCGAGCGGGGGGCCCATACAATGAGCAGTTCTTC. Drawing the rest from reference TRBV9 and TRBJ2-1, the complete variable domain is DSGVTQTPKHLITATGQRVTLRCSPRSGDLSVYWYQQSLDQGLQFLIQYYNGEERAKGNILERFSAQQFPDLHSELNLSSLELGDSALYFCASSVRAGGPYNEQFFGPGTRLTVL.

The chain couples TRBV10-3 to TRBJ2-3; possibly TRBD1 for D (6 bases). CDR3 length equals 16 residues. In germline, CDR1 is ENHRY, CDR2 SYGVKD. V was clipped by 3 bases and J by 2 bases, with 15 bases between them. This CDR3 reads CAISDLLRDTTDTQYF. DNA for the CDR3: TGTGCCATCAGTGACCTCCTCCGGGACACCACAGATACGCAGTATTTT.

On this clonotype: Compared with germline, one end of the junction differs, possibly owing to a read error. The gene calls are TRBV7-6 and TRBJ2-2; D is possibly TRBD1 (6 bases). The CDR3 is made up of 16 amino acids. The V gene's germline CDR1 is SGHVS and CDR2 FNYEAQ. The CDR3 DNA follows: TGTGCTAGCAGCTCGGGACAACCCCTGAACACCGGGGAGCTGTTTTTT. Residues: CASSSGQPLNTGELFF.

The chain joins TRBV4-1 to TRBJ2-3; a weak D match, TRBD1 (5 bases). Between the trimmed V and J ends, which lost 4 bases and 2 bases, there was a span of 13 bases. Germline CDR1 MGHRA, CDR2 YSYEKL. There are 15 residues in the CDR3. The CDR3 nucleotides read TGCGCCAGCAGCCCGCTGAAGGGGTACACAGATACGCAGTATTTT. It encodes CASSPLKGYTDTQYF.

This clonotype has more than one count but fewer than ten. The J gene is TRBJ2-7, the V gene TRBV10-3; TRBD2 is a possible D gene (6 bases). The CDR3 runs to 14 residues. Germline lookup yields CDR1 ENHRY and CDR2 SYGVKD. The V and J ends lost 5 bases and 0 bases respectively, with 11 bases between them. The CDR3 protein is CAISLAKSSYEQYF. The CDR3 DNA reads TGTGCCATCAGTCTAGCGAAAAGCTCCTACGAGCAGTACTTC.

The chain couples TRBV7-8 to TRBJ1-6; no definite D call. The CDR3 is 9 residues long. V was shortened by 5 bases and J by 13 bases, with 3 bases between the two germline ends. Germline V CDR1 and CDR2: SGHVS, FQNEAQ. CDR3 bases: TGTGCCAGCAGCCCCCCCCTCCACTTT. This sequence encodes CASSPPLHF.

This CDR3 is CASSSPWTLGEQYF. In nucleotides, the CDR3 is TGTGCCAGCAGCTCTCCGTGGACGCTTGGCGAGCAGTACTTC. V usage is TRBV7-9 and J usage is TRBJ2-7; D gene unclear. Trimming took off 4 bases at V and 6 bases at J, with 16 bases between the two ends. This CDR3 is 14 amino acids long. The germline CDR1 and CDR2 sequences are SEHNR and FQNEAQ (reference sequence).

Ten or more counts support this clonotype. CDR3 amino acids: CASSPRQGSYEQYV. In DNA form, the CDR3 reads TGTGCCAGCAGCCCCCGACAGGGTTCCTACGAGCAGTACGTC. The chain has TRBV7-2 and TRBJ2-7; 7 bases map to TRBD1. This CDR3 has 14 residues. Germline lookup yields CDR1 SGHTA and CDR2 FQGNSA. V was pared by 5 bases and J by 1 base, with 5 bases of the junction left unmatched.

The CDR3 protein is CASSTEGQGALMRYV. CDR3 coding DNA: TGTGCCAGCTCAACGGAGGGACAGGGGGCGCTGATGCGGTACGTC. This chain links TRBV18 with TRBJ2-7; TRBD1 agrees at 12 bases. Germline CDR1 reads KGHSH; CDR2 reads LQKENI. The CDR3 contains 15 residues. J gave up 12 bases and V 5 bases, and 14 bases lay outside the gene matches.

The rearrangement uses TRBV2 and TRBJ1-1, with D possibly matching TRBD1 (5 bases). Trimming cost V 2 bases and J 3 bases, with 16 bases left between them. There are 16 residues in the CDR3. Germline V gene lookup returns CDR1 SNHLY and CDR2 FYNNEI. The CDR3, as DNA: TGTGCCAGCAGTGAACGACAGCCGCCCAGGTACACTGAAGCTTTCTTT. The encoded protein is CASSERQPPRYTEAFF.

This clonotype was seen a single time. The gene calls are TRBV5-3 and TRBJ2-7; unclear D gene. TRBV5-3 is known as an ORF, though its function is uncertain. There are 15 residues in the CDR3. Deletions cut 8 bases from V and 0 bases from J, with 18 bases between. Written as DNA, the CDR3 is TGTGCCAGCAGCCCGTTAAAGCGCCGCTCCTACGAGCAGTACGTC. Protein: CASSPLKRRSYEQYV.

This clonotype was counted a few times. The chain recombines TRBV2 with TRBJ2-2; tentative D call: TRBD1 (6 bases). This CDR3 is 15 amino acids long. V was clipped by 3 bases and J by 4 bases, with 12 bases between them. Germline CDR1 and CDR2: SNHLY and FYNNEI. The CDR3 reads CASSDPGAGTGELFF. DNA of the CDR3: TGTGCCAGCAGTGACCCAGGGGCCGGCACCGGGGAGCTGTTTTTT.

This rearrangement joins TRBV12-3 or TRBV12-4 to TRBJ2-1, with 13 positions matching TRBD2. V was clipped by 6 bases and J by 8 bases; unmatched bases: 7. CDR3 length equals 15 residues. CDR3 nucleotide sequence: TGTGCCAGCAGCTCCGGGACTAGCGGGGTGGATGAGCAGTTCTTC. Encoded protein: CASSSGTSGVDEQFF.

This clonotype was recorded many times. The chain employs TRBV7-9 and TRBJ2-1; 14 bases are a match to TRBD2. Germline V lookup: CDR1 SEHNR, CDR2 FQNEAQ (reference sequence). The CDR3 length is 20 residues. J was trimmed by 1 base and V by 3 bases; bases with no gene match: 11. The CDR3 DNA is TGTGCCAGCAGCTTGCCCCCGACTAGCGGGGGGGTCAGGTCCTACAATGAGCAGTTCTTC. Its protein product is CASSLPPTSGGVRSYNEQFF.

This clonotype was picked up one time. Without the conserved terminal phenylalanine or tryptophan, this CDR3 likely stems from a read error. The chain joins TRBV12-3 or TRBV12-4 to TRBJ2-7; D not certain. The V end lost 6 bases, the J end lost 5 bases, and 11 bases lay between the germline ends. The CDR3 runs to 12 residues. The CDR3 coding sequence is TGTGCCAGCAGCTTTGGAAGAAACGAGCAGTACTCC. This translates into CASSFGRNEQYS.

For the CDR3, the DNA is TGTGCCAGCTCACCCCCGGACAGGGCGGTCACTGAAGCTTTCTTT. Translated: CASSPPDRAVTEAFF. This sequence joins TRBV18 and TRBJ1-1; 8 nucleotides line up with TRBD1. Germline-derived CDR1 and CDR2 are KGHSH and LQKENI. With V trimmed by 3 bases and J by 4 bases, 7 bases remained unmatched. CDR3 length equals 15 residues.

The table lists this clonotype with many counts. The rearrangement links TRBV7-2 to TRBJ2-1, with D possibly being TRBD1 or TRBD2 (5 bases each). The CDR3 is 14 amino acids. V was pared by 4 bases and J by 7 bases, with 14 bases between. CDR1 is SGHTA and CDR2 is FQGNSA in the germline V gene. The CDR3 DNA reads TGTGCCAGCAGCTACCGGGACGGGGAGAATGAGCAGTTCTTC. Amino acid sequence: CASSYRDGENEQFF.

In regard to this clonotype: An end of the junction differs from the germline gene, which may be a read error. This chain joins TRBV7-7 and TRBJ2-7; perhaps TRBD2 as D (6 bases). From germline, CDR1 is SSHAT and CDR2 FNYEAQ (reference sequence). CDR3 length equals 15 residues. The CDR3 is CASSLGSGGSYEQYF. Written as DNA, the CDR3 is TGTGCTAGCAGCTTAGGATCCGGGGGCTCCTACGAGCAGTACTTC.

This clonotype was seen a handful of times. This CDR3 reads CASSLVWSPGVGSNYGYTF. The CDR3 bases are TGTGCCAGCAGCTTAGTTTGGAGTCCAGGCGTGGGGTCTAACTATGGCTACACCTTC. This chain uses TRBV7-9 with TRBJ1-2, with D hard to call. The CDR3 extends over 19 amino acids. Germline loops: CDR1 SEHNR, CDR2 FQNEAQ (reference sequence). Trimming removed 1 base at V and 0 bases at J, with 21 bases between.

The CDR3 DNA follows: TGTGCCAGCAGCTCACTGGACGGGAACACTGAAGCTTTCTTT. This codes for CASSSLDGNTEAFF. This sequence joins TRBV5-4 and TRBJ1-1, with D hard to call. Germline V gene data show CDR1 as SGHNT and CDR2 as YYREEE (reference sequence). CDR3 length equals 14 residues. Trimming took 3 bases from V and 1 from J, leaving 10 bases between them.

This clonotype has just a few counts. This rearrangement joins TRBV4-1 to TRBJ2-5, with D perhaps being TRBD1 or TRBD2 (8 bases each). V was clipped by 4 bases and J by 1 base, with 13 bases between them. CDR1 MGHRA and CDR2 YSYEKL come from the germline V gene. This CDR3 has 15 residues. The CDR3 is CASSRTGTSQETQYF. CDR3 sequence (DNA): TGCGCCAGCAGCCGGACAGGGACTAGCCAAGAGACCCAGTACTTC.

As concerns this clonotype: Sequence at one end of the junction differs from germline and may be a read error. The rearrangement links TRBV7-7 to TRBJ2-3; 9 bases map to TRBD2. Germline CDR1 and CDR2: SSHAT and FNYEAQ (reference sequence). The CDR3 runs to 16 residues. DNA for the CDR3: TGTGCTAGCAGCTTAGAAGGCGGGGGGGCCCAAGATACGCAGTATTTT. It translates to CASSLEGGGAQDTQYF.

The CDR3 region has the DNA TGTGCCAGCAGCTTCGGCGGGGGGATCGACAATGAGCAGTTCTTC. This codes for CASSFGGGIDNEQFF. The gene calls are TRBV11-3 and TRBJ2-1; 8 bases match TRBD2. Germline loops: CDR1 SGHNT, CDR2 YENEEA. Trimming at V came to 3 bases and at J to 5 bases, leaving 6 bases not matched to a gene. The CDR3 is made up of 15 amino acids.